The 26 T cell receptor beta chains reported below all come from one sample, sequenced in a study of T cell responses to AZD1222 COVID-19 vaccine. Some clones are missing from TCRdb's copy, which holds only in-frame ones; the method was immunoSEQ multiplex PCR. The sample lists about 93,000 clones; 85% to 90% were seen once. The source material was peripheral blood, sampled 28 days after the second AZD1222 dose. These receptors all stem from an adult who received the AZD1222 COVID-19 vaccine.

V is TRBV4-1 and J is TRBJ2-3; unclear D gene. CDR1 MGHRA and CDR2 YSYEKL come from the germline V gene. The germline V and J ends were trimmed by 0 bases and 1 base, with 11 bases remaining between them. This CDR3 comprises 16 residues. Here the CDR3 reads CASSQEAPGGTDTQYF. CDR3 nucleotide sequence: TGCGCCAGCAGCCAAGAAGCTCCAGGCGGCACAGATACGCAGTATTTT.

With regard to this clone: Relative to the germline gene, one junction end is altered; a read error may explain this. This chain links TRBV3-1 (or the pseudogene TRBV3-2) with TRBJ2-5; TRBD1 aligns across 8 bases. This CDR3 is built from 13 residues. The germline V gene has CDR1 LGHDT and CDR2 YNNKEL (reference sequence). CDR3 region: CASSQDRRGQLNF. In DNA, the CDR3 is TGTGCCAGCAGCCAAGATCGCAGGGGGCAATTGAACTTC.

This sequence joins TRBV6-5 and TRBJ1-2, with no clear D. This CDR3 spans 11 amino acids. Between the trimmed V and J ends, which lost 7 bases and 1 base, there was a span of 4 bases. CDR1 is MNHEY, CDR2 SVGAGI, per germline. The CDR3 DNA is TGTGCCAGCAAGAATAACTATGGCTACACCTTC. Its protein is CASKNNYGYTF.

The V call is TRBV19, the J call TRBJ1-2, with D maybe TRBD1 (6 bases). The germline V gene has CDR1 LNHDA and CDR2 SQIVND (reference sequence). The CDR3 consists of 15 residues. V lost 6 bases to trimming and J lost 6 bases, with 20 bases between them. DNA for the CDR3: TGTGCCAGTAGAATTTCGCGGGGGCGAGCGGATGGCTACACCTTC. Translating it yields CASRISRGRADGYTF.

The CDR3 nucleotides read TGTGCCACCAGAGATTCAGCGGGAGGCTCCTACAATGAGCAGTTCTTC. Its protein product is CATRDSAGGSYNEQFF. This chain uses TRBV15 with TRBJ2-1, with 9 bases identical to TRBD2. With V trimmed by 6 bases and J by 0 bases, 6 bases remained unmatched. CDR3 length equals 16 residues. Germline-derived CDR1 and CDR2 are LNHNV and YYDKDF (reference sequence).

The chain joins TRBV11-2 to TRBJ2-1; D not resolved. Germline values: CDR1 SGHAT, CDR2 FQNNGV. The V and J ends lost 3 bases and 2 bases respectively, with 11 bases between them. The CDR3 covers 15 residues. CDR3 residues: CASSLGLGAYNEQFF. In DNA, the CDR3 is TGTGCCAGCAGCTTGGGTCTCGGTGCCTACAATGAGCAGTTCTTC.

As DNA, the CDR3 is TGTGCCAGCAGTAGGGAGGGGGAGGACTACGAGCAGTACTTC. Amino acids: CASSREGEDYEQYF. V usage is TRBV6-2 or TRBV6-3 and J usage is TRBJ2-7, with TRBD2 as a possible D gene (7 bases). The germline CDR1 and CDR2 sequences are MNHEY and SVGEGT. Trimming pared 5 bases from V and 3 bases from J, leaving 14 bases between. CDR3 size: 14 residues.

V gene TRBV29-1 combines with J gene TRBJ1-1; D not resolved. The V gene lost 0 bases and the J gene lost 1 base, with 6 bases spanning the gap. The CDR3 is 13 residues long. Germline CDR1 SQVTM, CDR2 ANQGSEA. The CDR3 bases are TGCAGCGTTGAAGAATCAGAGAACACTGAAGCTTTCTTT. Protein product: CSVEESENTEAFF.

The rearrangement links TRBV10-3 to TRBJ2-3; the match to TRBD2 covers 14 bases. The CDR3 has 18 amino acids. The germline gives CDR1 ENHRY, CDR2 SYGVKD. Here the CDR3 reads CGSKPGLAGAGGTDTQYF. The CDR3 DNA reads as TGTGGATCTAAACCGGGACTAGCGGGAGCGGGGGGGACAGATACGCAGTATTTT.

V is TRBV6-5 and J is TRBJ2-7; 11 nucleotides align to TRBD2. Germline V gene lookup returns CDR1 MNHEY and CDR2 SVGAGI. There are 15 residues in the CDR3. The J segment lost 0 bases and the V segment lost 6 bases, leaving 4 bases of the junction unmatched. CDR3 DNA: TGTGCCAGCAGGGAGACTAGCGGGGACTCCTACGAGCAGTACTTC. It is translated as CASRETSGDSYEQYF.

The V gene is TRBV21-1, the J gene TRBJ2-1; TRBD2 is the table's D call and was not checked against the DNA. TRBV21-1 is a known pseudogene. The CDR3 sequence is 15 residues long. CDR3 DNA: TGTGCCAGCAGCAAAGCGCTAGCGGGAGGTCTTGAGCAGTTCTTC. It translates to CASSKALAGGLEQFF.

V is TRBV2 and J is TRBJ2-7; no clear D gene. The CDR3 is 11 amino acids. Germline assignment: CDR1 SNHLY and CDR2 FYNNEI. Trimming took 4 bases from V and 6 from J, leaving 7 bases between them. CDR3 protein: CASSGLGEQYF. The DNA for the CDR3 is TGTGCCAGCAGTGGGTTGGGCGAGCAGTACTTC.

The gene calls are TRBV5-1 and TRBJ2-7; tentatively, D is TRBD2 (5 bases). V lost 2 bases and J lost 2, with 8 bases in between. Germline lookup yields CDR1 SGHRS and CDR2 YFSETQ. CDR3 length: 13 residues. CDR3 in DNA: TGCGCCAGCAGCTTTGCGGAGGCCTACGAGCAGTACTTC. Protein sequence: CASSFAEAYEQYF. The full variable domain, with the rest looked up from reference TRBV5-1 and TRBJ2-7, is KAGVTQTPRYLIKTRGQQVTLSCSPISGHRSVSWYQQTPGQGLQFLFEYFSETQRNKGNFPGRFSGRQFSNSRSEMNVSTLELGDSALYLCASSFAEAYEQYFGPGTRLTVT.

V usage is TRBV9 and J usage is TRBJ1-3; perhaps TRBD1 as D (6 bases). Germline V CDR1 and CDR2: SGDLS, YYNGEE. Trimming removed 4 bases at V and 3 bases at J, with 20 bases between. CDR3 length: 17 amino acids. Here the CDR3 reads CASSQTRGAESGNTIYF. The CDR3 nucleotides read TGTGCCAGCAGCCAAACTCGGGGGGCGGAAAGTGGAAACACCATATATTTT.

DNA for the CDR3: TGTGCCAGCAGCAGACAGGGGTTAGACTATGGCTACACCTTC. This encodes CASSRQGLDYGYTF. This chain joins TRBV7-2 and TRBJ1-2; 8 bases line up with TRBD1. There are 14 residues in the CDR3. Germline V lookup: CDR1 SGHTA, CDR2 FQGNSA. With V trimmed by 5 bases and J by 3 bases, 5 bases remained unmatched.

The CDR3 nucleotides are TGTGCCAGCAGCTTGTCAGGGACTCTCTACAATGAGCAGTTCTTC. This sequence encodes CASSLSGTLYNEQFF. This chain connects TRBV5-6 to TRBJ2-1, with D tentatively TRBD2 (6 bases). Trimming pared 1 base from V and 3 bases from J, leaving 11 bases between. The CDR3 totals 15 residues. Germline CDR1 reads SGHDT; CDR2 reads YYEEEE.

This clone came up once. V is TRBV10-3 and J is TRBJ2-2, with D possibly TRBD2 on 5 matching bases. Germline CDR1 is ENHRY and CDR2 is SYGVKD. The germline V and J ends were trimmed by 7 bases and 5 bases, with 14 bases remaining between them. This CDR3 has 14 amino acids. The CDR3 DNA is TGTGCCATCAAGGCTAGCAGAACAACCGGGGAGCTGTTTTTT. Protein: CAIKASRTTGELFF.

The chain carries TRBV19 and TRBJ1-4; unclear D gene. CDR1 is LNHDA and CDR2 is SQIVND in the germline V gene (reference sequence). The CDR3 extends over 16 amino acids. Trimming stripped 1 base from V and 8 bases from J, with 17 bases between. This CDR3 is CASSIVGIRSGEKLFF. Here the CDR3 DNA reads TGTGCCAGTAGTATAGTTGGGATCCGATCGGGGGAAAAACTGTTTTTT.

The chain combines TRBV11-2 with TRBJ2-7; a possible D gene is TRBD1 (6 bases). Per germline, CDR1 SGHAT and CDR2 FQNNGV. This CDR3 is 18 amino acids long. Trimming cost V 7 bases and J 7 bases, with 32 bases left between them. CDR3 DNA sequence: TGTGCCAGCACCTGGGGAATCCATGGGGGCCCTTCCCTGGATGAGCAGTACTTC. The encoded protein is CASTWGIHGGPSLDEQYF.

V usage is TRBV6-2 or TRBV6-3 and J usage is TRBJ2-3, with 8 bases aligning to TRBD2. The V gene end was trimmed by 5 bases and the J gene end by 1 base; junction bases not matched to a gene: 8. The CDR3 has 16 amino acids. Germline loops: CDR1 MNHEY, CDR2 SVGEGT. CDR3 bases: TGTGCCAGCAGTCCGCGGGGACTAGACCGCACAGATACGCAGTATTTT. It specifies CASSPRGLDRTDTQYF.

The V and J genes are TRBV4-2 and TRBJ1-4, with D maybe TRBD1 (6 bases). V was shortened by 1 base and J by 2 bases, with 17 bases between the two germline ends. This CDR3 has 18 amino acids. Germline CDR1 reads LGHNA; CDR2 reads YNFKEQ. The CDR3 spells CASSQGLWQGLTNEKLFF. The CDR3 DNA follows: TGTGCCAGCAGCCAAGGACTCTGGCAGGGGTTGACTAATGAAAAACTGTTTTTT.

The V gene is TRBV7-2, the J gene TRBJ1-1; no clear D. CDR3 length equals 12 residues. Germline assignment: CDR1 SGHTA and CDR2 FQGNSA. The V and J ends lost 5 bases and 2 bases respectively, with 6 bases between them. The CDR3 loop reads CASSIKNTEAFF. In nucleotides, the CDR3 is TGTGCCAGCAGCATAAAAAACACTGAAGCTTTCTTT.

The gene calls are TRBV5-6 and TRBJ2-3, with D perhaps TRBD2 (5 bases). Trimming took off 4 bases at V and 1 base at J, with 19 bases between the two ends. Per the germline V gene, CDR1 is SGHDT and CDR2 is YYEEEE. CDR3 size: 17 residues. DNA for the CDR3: TGTGCCAGCAGCGGGGTGAGGGTTCAATGGGGCACAGATACGCAGTATTTT. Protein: CASSGVRVQWGTDTQYF.

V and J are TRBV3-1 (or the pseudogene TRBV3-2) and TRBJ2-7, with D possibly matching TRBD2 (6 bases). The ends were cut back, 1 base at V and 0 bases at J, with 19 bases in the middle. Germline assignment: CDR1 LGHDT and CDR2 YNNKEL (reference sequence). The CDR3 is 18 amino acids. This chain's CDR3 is CASSQVGHGGQVSYEQYF. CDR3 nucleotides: TGTGCCAGCAGCCAAGTGGGGCATGGAGGGCAAGTCTCCTACGAGCAGTACTTC.

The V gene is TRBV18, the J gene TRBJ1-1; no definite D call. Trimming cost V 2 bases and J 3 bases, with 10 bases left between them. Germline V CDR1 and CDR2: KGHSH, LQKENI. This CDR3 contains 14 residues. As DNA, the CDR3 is TGTGCCAGCTCACCATCCAGTAAAGACACTGAAGCTTTCTTT. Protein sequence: CASSPSSKDTEAFF.

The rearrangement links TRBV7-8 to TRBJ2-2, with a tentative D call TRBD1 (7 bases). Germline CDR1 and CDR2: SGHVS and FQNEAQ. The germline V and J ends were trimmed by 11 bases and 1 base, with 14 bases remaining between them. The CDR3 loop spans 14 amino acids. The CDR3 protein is CAGGGTVNTGELFF. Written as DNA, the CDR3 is TGTGCCGGCGGAGGGACAGTGAACACCGGGGAGCTGTTTTTT.